A selection of T cell receptor beta chains follows, all from one sample in a study of human T cells and chemical hapten exposure. TCRdb passed the RACE reads through MiXCR, listing each CDR3 protein once. In the table there are about 140,000 distinct CDR3 sequences, approximately 10% of which are singletons. Specimen: whole blood, collected in connection with sensitization to the hapten diphenylcyclopropenone (DPC). These receptor sequences come from a woman aged 45-59 years with alopecia areata. Some clones in this sample may be carry-over from other donors' samples. CDR3s include the opening cysteine and the closing phenylalanine or tryptophan. The order of the fields is D gene, clone size, J gene, V gene, CDR3 DNA, CDR3 protein. A D gene is named only where the DNA matches it firmly. Some rows have no size entry. The others give once, few or many, or a class for an expanded clone.

TRBD2	.	TRBJ2-3	TRBV12-3/TRBV12-4	TGTGCCAGCAGAGGACTAGCGGGAGGGCAAACCGCAGATACGCAGTATTTT	CASRGLAGGQTADTQYF
.	.	TRBJ1-2	TRBV3-1	TGTGCCAGCAGCCAAGTAGGGGGACAAGGAGGCTATGGCTACACCTTC	CASSQVGGQGGYGYTF
.	.	TRBJ2-1	TRBV11-2	TGTGCCAGCAGCTTTGGGCGGGCGCAGGTCACGAATGAGCAGTTCTTC	CASSFGRAQVTNEQFF
.	.	TRBJ2-5	TRBV7-2	TGTGCCAGCAGCTTAGGGGGAACCATGGAGACCCAGTACTTC	CASSLGGTMETQYF
.	many	TRBJ1-6	TRBV2	TGTGCCAGCAGCGCGGACAGTGCCGGTTCACCCCTCCACTTT	CASSADSAGSPLHF
TRBD2	few	TRBJ2-3	TRBV19	TGTGCCAGTAGTATGCCGCTAGCGGCGTACACAGATACGCAGTATTTT	CASSMPLAAYTDTQYF
TRBD2	few	TRBJ2-7	TRBV6-2/TRBV6-3	TGTGCCAGCAGTTCACGACTAGCGGTCTACGAGCAGTACTTC	CASSSRLAVYEQYF
.	many	TRBJ2-7	TRBV20-1	TGCAGTGCTAGATTCGGCAGGGAGAACGAGCAGTACTTC	CSARFGRENEQYF
TRBD2	many	TRBJ2-3	TRBV29-1	TGCAGCGTTACGACTAGCGGAGGCACAAATACGCAGTATTTT	CSVTTSGGTNTQYF
TRBD2	many	TRBJ2-1	TRBV6-1	TGTGCCAGCACTCTCGGGACTAGCGGATACAATGAGCAGTTCTTC	CASTLGTSGYNEQFF
TRBD2	few	TRBJ2-5	TRBV7-6	TGTGCCAGCAGCTTAGTACTCGCGGGAGAAGAGACCCAGTACTTC	CASSLVLAGEETQYF
TRBD1	few	TRBJ2-7	TRBV12-3/TRBV12-4	TGTGCCAGCAGTCGACAGGGTCCCACCTACGAGCAGTACTTC	CASSRQGPTYEQYF
.	many	TRBJ2-1	TRBV6-5	TGTGCCAGCAGTCCCTCGGGTCAGGGCCTTTCGAAGGTGCTCTTC	CASSPSGQGLSKVLF
.	few	TRBJ2-1	TRBV11-2	TGTGCCAGCAGCTTATCGCAGGTATACAATGAGCAGTTCTTC	CASSLSQVYNEQFF
TRBD2	.	TRBJ2-1	TRBV20-1	TGCTCCCCTAGACCCTTGGCGGGAGATTCCTACAATGAGCAGTTCTTC	CSPRPLAGDSYNEQFF
.	many	TRBJ1-1	TRBV7-2	TGTGCCAGCAGCCCCCACCAGAACACTGAAGCTTTCTTT	CASSPHQNTEAFF
.	.	TRBJ2-1	TRBV10-3	TGTGCCATCAGTGAGGGGGGGGACAACTACAATGAGCAGTTCTTC	CAISEGGDNYNEQFF
.	.	TRBJ2-2	TRBV12-3/TRBV12-4	TGTGCCAGCAGTTTTCGTGGGGAGCTGTTTTTT	CASSFRGELFF
.	many	TRBJ2-7	TRBV10-3	TGTGCCATCAGTGAAGTTACCTACGAGCAGTACTTC	CAISEVTYEQYF
.	many	TRBJ2-3	TRBV7-2	TGTGCCTCCGGACTTAGGTTAGATACGCAGTATTTT	CASGLRLDTQYF
TRBD1	.	TRBJ1-1	TRBV14	TGTGCCAGCAGCCCACGGGGGGACAGGGTGAACACTGAAGCTTTCTTT	CASSPRGDRVNTEAFF
TRBD2	few	TRBJ2-7	TRBV30	TGTGCCTGGGGTTACTTCACTAGCGTGGGCGGTGAGCAGTACTTC	CAWGYFTSVGGEQYF